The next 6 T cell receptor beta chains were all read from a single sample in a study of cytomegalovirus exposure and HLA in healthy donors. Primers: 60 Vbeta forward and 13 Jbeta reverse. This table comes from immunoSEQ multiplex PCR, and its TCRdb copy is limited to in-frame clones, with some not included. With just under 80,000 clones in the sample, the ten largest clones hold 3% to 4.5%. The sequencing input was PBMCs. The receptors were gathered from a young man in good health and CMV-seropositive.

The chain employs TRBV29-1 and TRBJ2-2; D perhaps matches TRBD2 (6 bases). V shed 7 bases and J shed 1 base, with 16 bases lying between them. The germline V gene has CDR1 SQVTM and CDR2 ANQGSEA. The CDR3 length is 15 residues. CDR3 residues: CSARGSGQNTGELFF. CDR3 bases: TGCAGCGCAAGGGGTAGCGGACAGAACACCGGGGAGCTGTTTTTT.

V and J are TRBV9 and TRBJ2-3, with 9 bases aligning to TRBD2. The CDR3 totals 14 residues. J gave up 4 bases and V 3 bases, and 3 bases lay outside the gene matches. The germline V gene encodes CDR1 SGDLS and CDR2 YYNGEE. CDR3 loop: CASSAGLAADTQYF. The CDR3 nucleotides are TGTGCCAGCAGCGCGGGACTAGCTGCAGATACGCAGTATTTT.

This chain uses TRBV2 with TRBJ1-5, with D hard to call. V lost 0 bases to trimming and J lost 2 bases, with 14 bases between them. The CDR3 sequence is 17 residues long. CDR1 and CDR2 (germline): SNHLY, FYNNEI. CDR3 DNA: TGTGCCAGCAGTGAAGCCGGCGGGCAGTCTGGCAATCAGCCCCAGCATTTT. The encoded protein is CASSEAGGQSGNQPQHF.

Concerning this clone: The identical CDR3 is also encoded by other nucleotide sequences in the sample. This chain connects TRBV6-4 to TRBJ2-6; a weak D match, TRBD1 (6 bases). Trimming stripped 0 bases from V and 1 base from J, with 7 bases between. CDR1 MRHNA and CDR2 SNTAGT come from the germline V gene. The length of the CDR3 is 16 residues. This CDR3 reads CASSDSGGSGANVLTF. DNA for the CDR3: TGTGCCAGCAGTGACTCAGGGGGTTCTGGGGCCAACGTCCTGACTTTC.

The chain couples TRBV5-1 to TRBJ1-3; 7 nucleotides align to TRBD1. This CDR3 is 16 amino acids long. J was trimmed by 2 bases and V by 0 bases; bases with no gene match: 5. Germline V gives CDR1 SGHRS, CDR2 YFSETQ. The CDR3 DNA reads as TGCGCCAGCAGCTTGGAAGCACAGGGGACTGGAAACACCATATATTTT. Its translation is CASSLEAQGTGNTIYF.

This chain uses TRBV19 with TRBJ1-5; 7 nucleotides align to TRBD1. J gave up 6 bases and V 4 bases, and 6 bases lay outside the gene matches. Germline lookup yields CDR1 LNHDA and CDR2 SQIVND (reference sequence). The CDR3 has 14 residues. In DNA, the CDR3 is TGTGCCAGTAGTAGAGACAGGGCAGGTCAGCCCCAGCATTTT. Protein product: CASSRDRAGQPQHF.